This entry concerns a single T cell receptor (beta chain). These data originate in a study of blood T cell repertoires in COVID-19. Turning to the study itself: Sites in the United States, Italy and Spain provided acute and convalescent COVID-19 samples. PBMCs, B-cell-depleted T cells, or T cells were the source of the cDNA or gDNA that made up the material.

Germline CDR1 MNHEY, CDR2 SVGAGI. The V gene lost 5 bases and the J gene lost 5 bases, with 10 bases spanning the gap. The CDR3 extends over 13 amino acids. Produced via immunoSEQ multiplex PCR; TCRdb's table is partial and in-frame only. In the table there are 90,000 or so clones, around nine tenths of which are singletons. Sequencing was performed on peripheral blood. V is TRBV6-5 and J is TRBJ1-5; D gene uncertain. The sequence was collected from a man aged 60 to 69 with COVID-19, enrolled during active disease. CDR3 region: CASSHREHQPQHF. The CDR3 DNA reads TGTGCCAGCAGTCACCGGGAACATCAGCCCCAGCATTTT.